This TCR beta chain is drawn from a study of Ad26.COV2.S vaccination and SARS-CoV-2 variants. Findings and limits, study-wide: Substantial breadth was reported for post-vaccination spike-specific CD8+ and CD4+ T cells. Among vaccine recipients, spike-specific TCR breadth exceeded that of placebo recipients.

Treatment indicated: 15 to 20 received Ad26.COV2.S at low or high dose, single or two shots; roughly five received placebo; per-sample allocation not given. Collection of samples fell on day 63 after the first vaccine or placebo injection. V lost 3 bases, J lost 7 bases, and 11 bases stayed unmatched. The CDR3 covers 16 residues. Germline loops: CDR1 SGDLS, CDR2 YYNGEE. The method was immunoSEQ multiplex PCR; TCRdb's version includes in-frame clones alone and lacks a portion of them. Here the sample spans hundreds of thousands of clones, 88% being singletons. On this clone: Antigen unknown.

This receptor was taken from a person between 18 and 65 years old who received the Ad26.COV2.S COVID-19 vaccine or a placebo. The chain employs TRBV9 and TRBJ2-2; TRBD2 agrees at 8 bases. The sequencing used peripheral blood, collected in a trial of Ad26.COV2.S vaccine versus placebo. The CDR3 coding sequence is TGTGCCAGCAGCGGCCTGAAGGCGGGAGGTAGCGGGGAGCTGTTTTTT. As protein: CASSGLKAGGSGELFF.